A selection of T cell receptor beta chains follows, all from one sample in a study of CD8+ T cells in alopecia areata. Data came from immunoSEQ multiplex PCR; TCRdb stores just in-frame clones and leaves some out. The sample has about 64,000 clones, about 40% seen once. Sequencing was done on a sample of NKG2D-low CD8+ T cells sorted from blood. The receptors here all came from a human donor with alopecia areata. CDR3s leave out the opening cysteine and the closing phenylalanine or tryptophan.

13 | TRBJ2-1 | TRBV14 | ASSPLGGPYNEQF
12 | TRBJ1-5 | TRBV7-9 | ASSPLDIRQPQH
12 | TRBJ2-7 | TRBV27 | ASSSLGGSYEQY
13 | TRBJ2-7 | TRBV18 | ASSPPDSRTYEQY
17 | TRBJ2-7 | TRBV4-3 | ASSQGGCEGGGPSYEQY
15 | TRBJ2-7 | TRBV29-1 | SVELRGTSPSSYEQY
11 | TRBJ2-7 | TRBV29-1 | SVDSRGTYEQY
12 | TRBJ1-1 | TRBV27 | ASSPRQGMAEAF
16 | TRBJ2-1 | TRBV21-1 | ASSTNYPGAGEGNEQF
12 | TRBJ2-2 | TRBV5-6 | ASSESGNTGELF
15 | TRBJ1-2 | TRBV29-1 | SVEIRTALAPHYGYT